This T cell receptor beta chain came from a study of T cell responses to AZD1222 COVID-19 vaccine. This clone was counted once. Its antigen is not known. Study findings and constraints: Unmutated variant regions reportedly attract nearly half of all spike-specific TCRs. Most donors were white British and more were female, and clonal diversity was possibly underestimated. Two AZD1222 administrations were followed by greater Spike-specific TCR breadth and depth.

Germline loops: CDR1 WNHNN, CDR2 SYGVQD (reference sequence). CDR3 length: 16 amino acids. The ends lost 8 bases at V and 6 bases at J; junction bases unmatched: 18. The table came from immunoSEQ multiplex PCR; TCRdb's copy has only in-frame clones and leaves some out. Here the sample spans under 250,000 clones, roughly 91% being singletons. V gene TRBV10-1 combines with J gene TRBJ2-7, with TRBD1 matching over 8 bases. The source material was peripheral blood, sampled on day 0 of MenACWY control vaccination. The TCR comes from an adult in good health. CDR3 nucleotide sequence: TGCGCCAGCTCCCCCAGTAGGACAGGGTCCTCCCTCGAGCAGTACTTC. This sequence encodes CASSPSRTGSSLEQYF.